This T cell receptor (beta chain) appears in the sequencing data of a study of T cells in Graves' hyperthyroidism and ophthalmopathy. About the research overall: Once the initial diagnosis was made, peripheral blood was obtained before any treatment.

The CDR3 has 15 residues. From germline, CDR1 is SGHRS and CDR2 YFSETQ. The junction had 5 bases not matched to a gene; V was cut back by 0 bases and J by 5 bases. About this clonotype: Its target is not known.

For Graves' hyperthyroidism to be stable, ophthalmopathy could not progress within 18 months. Points from the study as a whole: Ophthalmopathy stood apart from stable hyperthyroidism in a 13 V-J model.

Amplified TCR beta CDR3 regions came from RNA transcripts. First-round RT-PCR with HTBI primers amplified the TCR CDR3 region. Via MiXCR, TCRdb re-called the multiplex PCR reads, giving one row per CDR3 protein. The sample contains 350,000 to 450,000 distinct CDR3 sequences, approximately 15% of which appear only once. Sequenced input: blood. This chain links TRBV5-1 with TRBJ1-5; TRBD1 matches 7 bases. This TCR was recovered from a woman in her sixties or seventies with Graves' hyperthyroidism. The CDR3 here is CASSLEGAGDQPQHF. The CDR3 nucleotides are TGCGCCAGCAGCTTGGAGGGGGCGGGGGATCAGCCCCAGCATTTT.